These 13 T cell receptor beta chains originate from one sample sequenced in a study of blood T cell repertoires in COVID-19. Data came from immunoSEQ multiplex PCR; TCRdb stores just in-frame clones and leaves some out. The sample lists roughly 30,000 clones; around 73% were seen once. The sample taken for sequencing was peripheral blood. These receptors all come from a woman aged 55-70 years with acute or convalescent COVID-19.

This clone was counted a single time. V gene TRBV6-5 combines with J gene TRBJ2-7; D may be TRBD1 (6 bases). Trimming removed 6 bases at V and 4 bases at J, with 13 bases between. Germline CDR1 MNHEY, CDR2 SVGAGI. This CDR3 comprises 13 residues. The CDR3 protein is CASRGAPSYEQYF. CDR3 sequence (DNA): TGTGCCAGCAGGGGGGCCCCTTCTTACGAGCAGTACTTC.

This chain links TRBV28 with TRBJ1-1, with no clear D. The CDR3 has 12 amino acids. V was pared by 5 bases and J by 6 bases, with 10 bases between. CDR1 and CDR2 (germline): MDHEN, SYDVKM. This CDR3 is CASSLPGAEAFF. The CDR3, as DNA: TGTGCCAGCAGTCTGCCGGGAGCTGAAGCTTTCTTT.

This sequence joins TRBV7-3 and TRBJ2-5; 7 nucleotides line up with TRBD1. Germline CDR1 reads SGHTA; CDR2 reads FQGTGA. J lost 1 base, V lost 5 bases, and 7 bases had no gene match. This CDR3 is built from 15 residues. In DNA form, the CDR3 reads TGTGCCAGCAGCGGATCGGGACAGACCCAAGAGACCCAGTACTTC. It codes for CASSGSGQTQETQYF.

V usage is TRBV10-3 and J usage is TRBJ1-2, with a tentative D call TRBD1 (6 bases). The germline V gene has CDR1 ENHRY and CDR2 SYGVKD. V lost 4 bases, J lost 6 bases, and 15 bases lay in between. This CDR3 is built from 14 residues. This CDR3 reads CAISVRGGDDGYTF. DNA of the CDR3: TGTGCCATCAGTGTAAGAGGGGGGGATGATGGCTACACCTTC.

This chain connects TRBV30 to TRBJ1-4; no clear D. Germline V CDR1 and CDR2: GTSNPN, SVGIG (reference sequence). The germline V and J ends were trimmed by 3 bases and 0 bases, with 8 bases remaining between them. The CDR3 has 14 amino acids. The CDR3 region has the DNA TGTGCCTGGAGAGGTCTAGCAACTAATGAAAAACTGTTTTTT. Amino acids: CAWRGLATNEKLFF.

V and J are TRBV6-5 and TRBJ1-2; D is undetermined. Germline CDR1 reads MNHEY; CDR2 reads SVGAGI. Trimming shortened V by 6 bases and J by 3 bases, and 8 bases separated the two germline ends. The CDR3 spans 12 residues. CDR3 DNA sequence: TGTGCCAGCAGGAACCAGTACTATGGCTACACCTTC. Protein product: CASRNQYYGYTF.

This chain connects TRBV2 to TRBJ1-2, with TRBD1 matching over 9 bases. Germline lookup yields CDR1 SNHLY and CDR2 FYNNEI. J gave up 6 bases and V 6 bases, and 11 bases lay outside the gene matches. This CDR3 contains 15 residues. Here the CDR3 reads CASRTQGASLNGYTF. CDR3 nucleotide sequence: TGTGCCAGCAGAACACAGGGGGCCAGTTTGAATGGCTACACCTTC. The full variable domain, rest sourced from reference TRBV2 and TRBJ1-2, is EPEVTQTPSHQVTQMGQEVILRCVPISNHLYFYWYRQILGQKVEFLVSFYNNEISEKSEIFDDQFSVERPDGSNFTLKIRSTKLEDSAMYFCASRTQGASLNGYTFGSGTRLTVV.

J is TRBJ2-2 and V is TRBV3-1 (or the pseudogene TRBV3-2), with a possible D match to TRBD1 (7 bases). The CDR3 spans 17 residues. V was shortened by 1 base and J by 5 bases, with 17 bases between the two germline ends. CDR1 LGHDT and CDR2 YNNKEL come from the germline V gene (reference sequence). CDR3 in DNA: TGTGCCAGCAGCCAAGTTGCAGGGGGGACGGGAACCGGGGAGCTGTTTTTT. It yields the protein CASSQVAGGTGTGELFF.

This clone was seen only a few times. V and J are TRBV6-5 and TRBJ1-5, with D maybe TRBD1 (5 bases). Germline V gene sequence: CDR1 MNHEY, CDR2 SVGAGI. CDR3 length equals 14 residues. Trimming removed 6 bases from V and 1 base from J, with 10 bases in between. The CDR3 DNA is TGTGCCAGCAGCGGTACAGGAAGCAATCAGCCCCAGCATTTT. Residues: CASSGTGSNQPQHF.

V gene TRBV7-8 combines with J gene TRBJ1-2; 8 nucleotides line up with TRBD1. V gave up 2 bases and J gave up 3 bases; unmatched junction bases: 5. This CDR3 has 15 residues. From germline, CDR1 is SGHVS and CDR2 FQNEAQ. CDR3 in DNA: TGTGCCAGCAGCTTATTGGACAGGGAGTACTATGGCTACACCTTC. This gives the protein CASSLLDREYYGYTF.

The V call is TRBV5-1, the J call TRBJ1-6; D is ambiguous. The CDR3 is 14 amino acids. CDR1 SGHRS and CDR2 YFSETQ come from the germline V gene. V gave up 2 bases and J gave up 7 bases, with 10 bases separating them. The CDR3 nucleotides read TGCGCCAGCAGCTTAGGCCAGGCAAATTCACCCCTCCACTTT. Translating gives CASSLGQANSPLHF.

This sequence joins TRBV5-1 and TRBJ2-3, with TRBD2 as a possible D gene (6 bases). Per germline, CDR1 SGHRS and CDR2 YFSETQ. Between the trimmed V and J ends, which lost 3 bases and 0 bases, there was a span of 8 bases. This CDR3 comprises 14 residues. CDR3 loop: CASSSGTSTDTQYF. CDR3 coding DNA: TGCGCCAGCAGCTCCGGGACTAGCACAGATACGCAGTATTTT.

This chain uses TRBV2 with TRBJ2-1, with TRBD2 matching over 15 bases. From germline, CDR1 is SNHLY and CDR2 FYNNEI. There are 16 residues in the CDR3. V shed 6 bases, J shed 10 bases, and the junction held 10 bases outside the gene matches. CDR3 in DNA: TGTGCCAGCAGCGCCGGACTAGCGGGGGGGGATCTGGAGCAGTTCTTC. Translating it yields CASSAGLAGGDLEQFF.